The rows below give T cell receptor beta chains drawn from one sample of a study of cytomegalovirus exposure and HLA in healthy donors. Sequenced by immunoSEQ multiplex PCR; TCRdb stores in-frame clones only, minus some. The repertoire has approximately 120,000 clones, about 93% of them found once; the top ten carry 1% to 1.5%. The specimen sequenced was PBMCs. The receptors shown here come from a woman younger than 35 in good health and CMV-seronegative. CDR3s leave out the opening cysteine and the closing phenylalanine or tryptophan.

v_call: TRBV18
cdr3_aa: ASSPGSEGAHEQF

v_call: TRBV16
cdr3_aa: ASSQTTLGQAAYGYT

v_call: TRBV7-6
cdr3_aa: ASSFGGQAPYNEQF

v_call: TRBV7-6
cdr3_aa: ASSPAGAGANVLT

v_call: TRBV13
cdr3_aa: ASSASGLSTDTQY

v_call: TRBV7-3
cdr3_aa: ASSSGLAGEETQY

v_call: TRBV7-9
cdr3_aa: ASSISNNYEQY

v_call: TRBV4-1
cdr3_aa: ASSQELSTDTQY

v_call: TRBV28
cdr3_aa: ATRTPGSYEQY

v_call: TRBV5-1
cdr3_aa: ASSSSSGGARETQY

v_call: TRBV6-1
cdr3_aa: ASSLISRADTQY

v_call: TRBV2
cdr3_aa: ASSALPNGYGYT

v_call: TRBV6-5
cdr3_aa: ASTIAGDSGNTIY

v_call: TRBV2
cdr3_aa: ASSGIRARNQPQH

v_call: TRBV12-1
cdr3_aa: ASSCLAGMSTDTQY

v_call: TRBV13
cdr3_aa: ASSPRREAAEQY

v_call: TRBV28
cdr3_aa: ASSLPGLETQY

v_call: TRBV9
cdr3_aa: ASSVSGSPGNEQF

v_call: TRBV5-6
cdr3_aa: ASSISTGLGSTDTQY

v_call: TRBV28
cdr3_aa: ASSWTGSNQPQH

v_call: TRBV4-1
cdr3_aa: ASSQEKREVYEQY

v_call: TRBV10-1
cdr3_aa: ASSEQGPPY

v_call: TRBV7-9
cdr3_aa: ASKNRGTEAF

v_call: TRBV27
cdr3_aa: ASSPWTRNTEAF

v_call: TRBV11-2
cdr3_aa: ASRLRLTTYEQY

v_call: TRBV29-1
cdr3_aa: SKTGGGNTEAF

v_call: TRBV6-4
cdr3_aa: ASSDSKRDRDRGPEDYGYT

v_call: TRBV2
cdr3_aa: AGNRGRSPLH

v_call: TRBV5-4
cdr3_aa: ASRVDGGEQY

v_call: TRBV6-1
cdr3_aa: ASTREGRGKLF

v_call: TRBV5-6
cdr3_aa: ASSRNKQTSGGAFEQF

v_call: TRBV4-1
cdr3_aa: ASSDPWGEKLF

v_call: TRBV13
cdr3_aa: ASSFLDRGNTIY

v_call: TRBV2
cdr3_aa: ASSEFGENTIY